Listed below are T cell receptor beta chains from one sample, sequenced in a study of blood T cell repertoires in COVID-19. Sequenced by immunoSEQ multiplex PCR; TCRdb stores in-frame clones only, minus some. This table holds 65,000 to 75,000 clones, roughly 80% found once. The sequenced material came from peripheral blood. These receptors were taken from a woman of 80 years or more with acute or convalescent COVID-19. The CDR3 runs from the conserved cysteine through the conserved F or W. A D gene is named only where the DNA matches it firmly. Size values are once, few and many counts, or a class for expanded clones, and some rows have none.

j_call clone_size v_call d_call cdr3_nt cdr3_aa
TRBJ2-3 NA TRBV19 TRBD1 TGTGCCAGTAGGATGAAGGACAGGAGCACAGATACGCAGTATTTT CASRMKDRSTDTQYF
TRBJ2-3 NA TRBV19 TRBD1 TGTGCCAGTAGTACACTGGACAGGGACACAGATACGCAGTATTTT CASSTLDRDTDTQYF
TRBJ2-3 NA TRBV14 TRBD2 TGTGCCAGCAGCCGAGGGACTAGCGGGGGGACGAAATTCACAGATACGCAGTATTTT CASSRGTSGGTKFTDTQYF
TRBJ1-1 NA TRBV3-1/TRBV3-2 NA TGTGCCAGCAGCCAAGTAGCCGGGAGCGGCACTGAAGCTTTCTTT CASSQVAGSGTEAFF
TRBJ1-3 NA TRBV24-1 TRBD1 TGTGCCACCAGTAAGGGGACAGTAAACTCTGGAAACACCATATATTTT CATSKGTVNSGNTIYF
TRBJ2-5 NA TRBV5-4 NA TGTGCCAGCAGCTTGGCTTTATCGCCCACAGAAGAGACCCAGTACTTC CASSLALSPTEETQYF
TRBJ2-3 NA TRBV3-1/TRBV3-2 NA TGTGCCAGCAGGGCTAGCTCAGATACGCAGTATTTT CASRASSDTQYF
TRBJ2-3 NA TRBV11-3 TRBD2 TGTGCCAGCAGCGTTAGCGGGGGTACGCAGTATTTT CASSVSGGTQYF
TRBJ1-2 NA TRBV6-5 NA TGTGCCAGCAGTTACCCCACAGGAGAAAGGAGCTATGGCTACACCTTC CASSYPTGERSYGYTF
TRBJ2-5 once TRBV6-5 NA TGTGCCAGCAATCGTGGAGGCGAGACCCAGTACTTC CASNRGGETQYF
TRBJ1-1 NA TRBV11-1 NA TGTGCCAGCAGCTTGTCGGGGGATACTGAAGCTTTCTTT CASSLSGDTEAFF
TRBJ2-7 NA TRBV2 NA TGTGCCAGCAGACGACAGCCAGGGGTATCCTACGAGCAGTACTTC CASRRQPGVSYEQYF
TRBJ2-2 NA TRBV7-9 TRBD1 TGTGCCAGCAGCCACCCGACAGGGCCCGACACCGGGGAGCTGTTTTTT CASSHPTGPDTGELFF
TRBJ2-1 NA TRBV18 TRBD1 TGTGCCAGCTCACAGACGGACAGGAGACGGTATGAGCAGTTCTTC CASSQTDRRRYEQFF
TRBJ2-3 NA TRBV6-1 TRBD2 TGTGCCAGCAGTGAAGCGATAATGGGGGGGACAGATACGCAGTATTTT CASSEAIMGGTDTQYF
TRBJ2-2 NA TRBV10-2 TRBD1 TGCGCCAGCAGCAAACGGACAGGGGGCGACACCGGGGAGCTGTTTTTT CASSKRTGGDTGELFF
TRBJ1-2 NA TRBV6-5 NA TGTGCCACAACGTTCCGACAGGACTATGGCTACACCTTC CATTFRQDYGYTF
TRBJ2-3 NA TRBV19 TRBD1 TGTGCCAGTATGATCACAGGGGTACCAGATACGCAGTATTTT CASMITGVPDTQYF
TRBJ1-4 NA TRBV29-1 NA TGCAGCGTTGATGGGGTCCCTCAGGGTGAAAAACTGTTTTTT CSVDGVPQGEKLFF
TRBJ2-7 NA TRBV21-1 NA TGTGCCAGCAGCGTGGAGGAGACTAGCGGGGTTTACTCCTACGAGCAGTACTTC CASSVEETSGVYSYEQYF
TRBJ2-7 NA TRBV10-2 NA TGCGCCAGCCAGATGTGGTCCTACGAGCAGTACTTC CASQMWSYEQYF
TRBJ2-1 NA TRBV29-1 NA TGCAGCGTCTACCCCCGGACTTCCGCCTACAATGAGCAGTTCTTC CSVYPRTSAYNEQFF
TRBJ2-1 NA TRBV6-5 NA TGTGCCAGCAGTCCCGGGGGCGGGGGTGCTGAGCAGTTCTTC CASSPGGGGAEQFF
TRBJ2-1 NA TRBV28 TRBD1 TGTGCCAGCAGTTCGACAGGGGTAGGGAGCAATGAGCAGTTCTTC CASSSTGVGSNEQFF
TRBJ2-7 NA TRBV19 NA TGTGCCAGTAGTATACAGGGCGCCTACGAGCAGTACTTC CASSIQGAYEQYF
TRBJ2-1 NA TRBV5-5 NA TGTGCCAGCAGCTTGGAGGTCGGGTCCTACAATGAGCAGTTCTTC CASSLEVGSYNEQFF
TRBJ2-7 NA TRBV7-2 TRBD1 TGTGCCAGCAGCTTAGCGTCCAGGGGGCCCTACGAGCAGTACTTC CASSLASRGPYEQYF
TRBJ2-7 NA TRBV29-1 NA TGCAGCGTTACACCCCAGGGAATGAGAAGCGACGAGCAGTACTTC CSVTPQGMRSDEQYF
TRBJ2-2 few TRBV6-6 TRBD1 TGTGCCAGCAGTTACGAAGGGGGCCGGTGGTCCGGGGAGCTGTTTTTT CASSYEGGRWSGELFF
TRBJ1-1 NA TRBV6-6 TRBD1 TGTGCCAGCAGCACGGGACAGGCCCAAGCTTTCTTT CASSTGQAQAFF
TRBJ2-2 many TRBV5-1 TRBD1 TGCGCCAGCAGCCCGACGACAGGGGGCGTCACCGGGGAGCTGTTTTTT CASSPTTGGVTGELFF
TRBJ2-5 NA TRBV29-1 NA TGCAGCGTTGATTACTTACAAGAGACCCAGTACTTC CSVDYLQETQYF
TRBJ2-1 NA TRBV9 TRBD2 TGTGCCAGCACCCCGACTAGCCCCTACAATGAGCAGTTCTTC CASTPTSPYNEQFF
TRBJ2-5 NA TRBV5-4 TRBD2 TGTGCCAGCACAGGGAGAGCGGGGGGCGGAGAGACCCAGTACTTC CASTGRAGGGETQYF
TRBJ1-1 NA TRBV30 TRBD1 TGTGCCTGGAGTGTCGGATTAGGGGGCGGTGAAGCTTTCTTT CAWSVGLGGGEAFF
TRBJ1-5 NA TRBV15 NA TGTGCCACCAGGGCAGGGAACAGCAATCAGCCCCAGCATTTT CATRAGNSNQPQHF
TRBJ1-2 few TRBV14 NA TGTGCCAGCAGCCAAGTTCCCACAGGGCTAAGGGGCTACACCTTC CASSQVPTGLRGYTF
TRBJ2-2 NA TRBV6-5 NA TGTGCCAGCAGTCTACAGGGTGCCGGGGAGCTGTTTTTT CASSLQGAGELFF
TRBJ1-4 NA TRBV5-1 NA TGCGCCAGCAGCGAAAACCGGGGGGCGACTAATGAAAAACTGTTTTTT CASSENRGATNEKLFF
TRBJ1-3 NA TRBV7-8 NA TGTGCCAGCAGCTTAGGGACATTAAATACTGGAAACACCATATATTTT CASSLGTLNTGNTIYF